This T cell receptor (beta chain) was obtained from a study of shared clonotypes between healthy human individuals. Background on the study: Researchers assigned three CD4 naive, three CD4 memory, two CD8 naive and one CD8 memory plate to each donor.

The CDR3 totals 13 residues. The germline gives CDR1 ENHRY, CDR2 SYGVKD. Trimming took off 6 bases at V and 1 base at J, with 9 bases between the two ends. General study findings and limits: With a few donors compared, roughly 5% of naive CD4 clonotypes were shared. The study generally estimated greater richness for naive than memory subsets. The study's rarefaction showed incomplete sorted-subset sequencing despite large depth.

The method was immunoSEQ multiplex PCR; TCRdb's version includes in-frame clones alone and lacks a portion of them. Here the sample spans around 2.5 million clones, 80% to 95% being singletons. A remark on this clone: Antigen unknown.

The TCR sequence derives from a man aged 18 to 35 in good health. Some clones in this sample may be carry-over from other donors' samples. This chain links TRBV10-3 with TRBJ1-1; D ambiguous. What was sequenced was naive CD4+ T cells from PBMCs. Sample subset: CD45RA+ positively selected. The CDR3 DNA is TGTGCCATCAGGTACAACCCGAACACTGAAGCTTTCTTT. Its protein is CAIRYNPNTEAFF.